What follows are 22 T cell receptor beta chains derived from one specimen sequenced in a study of T cell repertoires in cytomegalovirus infection. MiXCR, applied by TCRdb to the reads, yields one record per CDR3 protein. The repertoire consists of about 900,000 distinct CDR3 sequences, with less than 35% occurring once and the leading ten covering more than 13%. The antigens for these receptors are not known. Sequencing used cultured CD8+ T cells from PBMCs, obtained from culture after CMV antigen stimulation. These receptors all stem from a human donor in good health (CMV status not recorded). Some clones in this sample may be carry-over from other donors' samples.

V and J are TRBV4-1 and TRBJ1-3; maybe TRBD1 (5 bases). Germline-derived CDR1 and CDR2 are MGHRA and YSYEKL. The ends were cut back, 2 bases at V and 0 bases at J, with 14 bases in the middle. This CDR3 contains 17 residues. The CDR3 DNA is TGCGCCAGCAGCCAACCACCCGGGGCCTCCTCTGGAAACACCATATATTTT. As protein: CASSQPPGASSGNTIYF.

This clonotype was picked up one time. One junction end does not reproduce the germline sequence, and a read error may be involved. The CDR3, as DNA: TGTGCCAGCAGCTACGGTAGATTAAGTCAGCCCCAGCATTTT. It encodes CASSYGRLSQPQHF. The V and J genes are TRBV5-3 and TRBJ1-5; D is ambiguous. TRBV5-3 is an ORF, with its function uncertain. The CDR3 consists of 14 residues.

CDR3: CASSLRGSSPLHF. CDR3 DNA: TGTGCCAGCAGCCTTAGGGGGTCCTCACCCCTCCACTTT. This chain links TRBV11-2 with TRBJ1-6, with TRBD1 as a possible D gene (6 bases). The CDR3 length is 13 residues. Trimming left V 5 bases short and J 10 bases short, with 12 bases between. Germline lookup yields CDR1 SGHAT and CDR2 FQNNGV. The full variable domain, rest sourced from reference TRBV11-2 and TRBJ1-6, is EAGVAQSPRYKIIEKRQSVAFWCNPISGHATLYWYQQILGQGPKLLIQFQNNGVVDDSQLPKDRFSAERLKGVDSTLKIQPAKLEDSAVYLCASSLRGSSPLHFGNGTRLTVT.

The chain joins TRBV6-2 or TRBV6-3 to TRBJ2-2; possible D gene TRBD2, 6 bases. Per the germline V gene, CDR1 is MNHEY and CDR2 is SVGEGT. Trimming cost V 0 bases and J 6 bases, with 11 bases left between them. CDR3 length equals 15 residues. The CDR3 sequence is CASSYSLEGPGELFF. CDR3 sequence (DNA): TGTGCCAGCAGTTACTCTTTGGAGGGACCCGGGGAGCTGTTTTTT.

The chain has TRBV19 and TRBJ2-1; no clear D gene. V was pared by 7 bases and J by 3 bases, with 10 bases between. CDR1 is LNHDA, CDR2 SQIVND, per germline (reference sequence). This CDR3 contains 13 residues. The CDR3 spells CASTHTLYNEQFF. For the CDR3, the DNA is TGTGCCAGTACGCACACCCTCTACAATGAGCAGTTCTTC. The variable domain in full, with the rest retrieved from reference TRBV19 and TRBJ2-1, is DGGITQSPKYLFRKEGQNVTLSCEQNLNHDAMYWYRQDPGQGLRLIYYSQIVNDFQKGDIAEGYSVSREKKESFPLTVTSAQKNPTAFYLCASTHTLYNEQFFGPGTRLTVL.

The chain has TRBV13 and TRBJ1-5; D unclear. Germline CDR1 is PRHDT and CDR2 is FYEKMQ (reference sequence). V was clipped by 0 bases and J by 5 bases, with 11 bases between them. The CDR3 totals 15 residues. The CDR3 bases are TGTGCCAGCAGCTTAGGACGATCCGCGGATCAGCCCCAGCATTTT. This encodes CASSLGRSADQPQHF.

The chain links TRBV7-8 to TRBJ1-2, with D unresolved. Per the germline V gene, CDR1 is SGHVS and CDR2 is FQNEAQ. The V gene lost 4 bases and the J gene lost 5 bases, with 17 bases spanning the gap. This CDR3 region has 15 residues. The CDR3 nucleotides read TGTGCCAGCAGCTCCCCCCCGGTTTCGGGATATGGCTACACCTTC. Translated: CASSSPPVSGYGYTF.

The CDR3 loop is CASSPRTGVGDEKLFF. The CDR3 nucleotides read TGTGCCAGCAGTCCCCGGACAGGGGTAGGGGATGAAAAACTGTTTTTT. The J gene is TRBJ1-4, the V gene TRBV9; 9 bases match TRBD1. The germline V gene has CDR1 SGDLS and CDR2 YYNGEE. V lost 5 bases to trimming and J lost 6 bases; unmatched junction nucleotides: 11. CDR3 length equals 16 residues.

V is TRBV4-1 and J is TRBJ2-7, with D uncertain. V was shortened by 2 bases and J by 1 base, with 12 bases between the two germline ends. The CDR3 totals 15 residues. Germline-derived CDR1 and CDR2 are MGHRA and YSYEKL. Written as DNA, the CDR3 is TGCGCCAGCAGCCAATCGACAAGACCTTCCTACGAGCAGTACGTC. Its protein is CASSQSTRPSYEQYV.

V usage is TRBV24-1 and J usage is TRBJ1-2, with 11 bases fitting TRBD1. CDR3 length: 16 amino acids. J was trimmed by 7 bases and V by 1 base; bases with no gene match: 7. Per the germline V gene, CDR1 is KGHDR and CDR2 is SFDVKD. The CDR3 coding sequence is TGTGCCACCAGTGATTTACCGGGACAGGGGGGTGGTGGCTACACCTTC. Translating gives CATSDLPGQGGGGYTF.

Details on this clonotype: This may arise from a read error, as a much more abundant clone is one base away. This chain joins TRBV7-8 and TRBJ2-5; 12 nucleotides agree with TRBD2. Germline-derived CDR1 and CDR2 are SGHVS and FQNEAQ. The CDR3 has 16 residues. The CDR3, as DNA: TGTGTCAGCAGCGACGGACTAGCGGGGAACCAAGAGACCCAGTACTTC. Its protein is CVSSDGLAGNQETQYF. Combining the CDR3 with reference TRBV7-8 and TRBJ2-5 gives the whole variable domain GAGVSQSPRYKVAKRGQDVALRCDPISGHVSLFWYQQALGQGPEFLTYFQNEAQLDKSGLPSDRFFAERPEGSVSTLKIQRTQQEDSAVYLCVSSDGLAGNQETQYFGPGTRLLVL.

A single count supports this clonotype. The V gene is TRBV3-1, the J gene TRBJ2-5, with D possibly matching TRBD2 (6 bases). CDR1 is LGHDT and CDR2 is YNNKEL in the germline V gene (reference sequence). V lost 0 bases to trimming and J lost 4 bases, with 15 bases between them. This CDR3 comprises 16 residues. The CDR3 sequence is CASSQEGGFRRETQYF. The DNA for the CDR3 is TGTGCCAGCAGCCAAGAGGGAGGTTTCAGGAGAGAGACCCAGTACTTC.

This clonotype was picked up many times. The chain couples TRBV7-8 to TRBJ2-1; TRBD1 or TRBD2 may be the D gene (5 bases each). From germline, CDR1 is SGHVS and CDR2 FQNEAQ. The V end lost 1 base, the J end lost 0 bases, and 10 bases lay between the germline ends. CDR3 length equals 16 residues. The CDR3 nucleotides read TGTGCCAGCAGCTTAGGGGGACCCCTCTCCTACAATGAGCAGTTCTTC. Amino acids: CASSLGGPLSYNEQFF.

This clonotype occurred a few times. The genes are TRBV10-2 and TRBJ2-7, with D maybe TRBD1 (5 bases). With 4 bases removed from V and 1 base from J, the gap between germline ends came to 8 bases. The germline V gene encodes CDR1 WSHSY and CDR2 SAAADI. The CDR3 consists of 13 residues. Here the CDR3 reads CASSVTVSYEQYF. The CDR3 DNA follows: TGCGCCAGCAGTGTGACAGTATCCTACGAGCAGTACTTC.

This clonotype has more than one count but fewer than ten. The rearrangement uses TRBV15 and TRBJ1-5; D uncertain. CDR3 length: 18 amino acids. Looked up from germline, CDR1 is LNHNV and CDR2 is YYDKDF (reference sequence). Trimming cost V 3 bases and J 2 bases, with 20 bases left between them. The DNA of the CDR3 is TGTGCCACCAGCAGGGACCGGGGTTGGGGAGGAGGCAATCAGCCCCAGCATTTT. This codes for CATSRDRGWGGGNQPQHF.

This chain links TRBV12-3 or TRBV12-4 with TRBJ2-7, with no clear D. The CDR3 extends over 12 amino acids. The ends were cut back, 1 base at V and 5 bases at J, with 6 bases in the middle. CDR3 DNA: TGTGCCAGCAGTTTAGTTACTCACGAGCAGTACTTC. Encoded protein: CASSLVTHEQYF.

This chain links TRBV19 with TRBJ2-7; D is perhaps TRBD1 (5 bases). From germline, CDR1 is LNHDA and CDR2 SQIVND (reference sequence). The CDR3 spans 14 residues. Trimming pared 3 bases from V and 0 bases from J, leaving 9 bases between. CDR3 DNA sequence: TGTGCCAGTAGTATTACAGGAAACTCCTACGAGCAGTACTTC. Translation: CASSITGNSYEQYF.

This clonotype was found a few times. The genes are TRBV24-1 and TRBJ2-3; 12 bases match TRBD1. Germline V CDR1 and CDR2: KGHDR, SFDVKD. Losses at the gene ends were 3 bases for V and 0 bases for J; bases not matched to a gene: 0. The CDR3 has 16 amino acids. The CDR3 nucleotides read TGTGCCACCAGTGATGGGACAGGGGGCAGCACAGATACGCAGTATTTT. This gives the protein CATSDGTGGSTDTQYF.

The table lists this clonotype with a few counts. This chain links TRBV4-2 with TRBJ1-3; perhaps TRBD1 as D (5 bases). The germline V gene encodes CDR1 LGHNA and CDR2 YNFKEQ. Deletions cut 4 bases from V and 0 bases from J, with 13 bases between. The CDR3 is 16 amino acids. CDR3: CASSLLGVFSGNTIYF. The CDR3 nucleotides are TGTGCCAGCAGCCTCCTGGGGGTCTTCTCTGGAAACACCATATATTTT.

This clonotype has a handful of counts. CDR3 loop: CASSLVRRYNSPLHF. DNA of the CDR3: TGTGCCAGCAGCTTAGTCAGGAGATATAATTCACCCCTCCACTTT. The gene calls are TRBV7-2 and TRBJ1-6; D is uncertain. CDR3 length equals 15 residues. The germline gives CDR1 SGHTA, CDR2 FQGNSA. Trimming cost V 1 base and J 4 bases, with 8 bases left between them.

The chain uses TRBV15 and TRBJ2-5, with D perhaps matching TRBD2 (7 bases). The CDR3 spans 15 residues. The V end was cut by 7 bases, the J end by 4 bases, with 19 bases between. The V gene's germline CDR1 is LNHNV and CDR2 YYDKDF (reference sequence). Written as DNA, the CDR3 is TGTGCCACCACACAATGGGGGGGGGCAGGAGAGACCCAGTACTTC. Amino acids: CATTQWGGAGETQYF.

V and J are TRBV12-3 or TRBV12-4 and TRBJ1-6; D not resolved. This CDR3 comprises 13 residues. Trimming stripped 2 bases from V and 6 bases from J, with 5 bases between. CDR3: CASSLRSNSPLHF. The CDR3 DNA sequence: TGTGCCAGCAGTTTAAGGTCTAATTCACCCCTCCACTTT.